These 6 T cell receptor beta chains were sequenced from one sample in a study of T cell changes during pregnancy in multiple sclerosis (dated by TCRdb to about 2019). The receptor library was made with the immunoSEQ multiplex PCR assay. TCRdb retrieved this table from immuneACCESS and kept in-frame rearrangements only. Not all clones are present; in checked studies, unresolved V genes account for under half, and no reason is known for the remainder. The sample table contains more than 40,000 clones; only one count was recorded for 85% to 95% of them. The ten largest account for just over 0.65% of the sample. The sequenced sample was CD4+ T cells from peripheral blood mononuclear cells, obtained in the third trimester of pregnancy. The receptors come from a female donor with multiple sclerosis, enrolled in a pregnancy study.

The chain joins TRBV14 to TRBJ2-7; D is unresolved. V was trimmed by 1 base and J by 6 bases, leaving 13 bases between them. Germline CDR1 SGHDN, CDR2 FVKESK. CDR3 length equals 14 residues. The CDR3 DNA follows: TGTGCCAGCAGCCAAGTACCCAGTAGGAGCGAGCAGTACTTC. Translating it yields CASSQVPSRSEQYF.

The genes are TRBV28 and TRBJ2-3, with 12 bases aligning to TRBD1. Germline CDR1 and CDR2: MDHEN and SYDVKM. V dropped 5 bases and J dropped 0; count of bases not matched to a gene: 9. This CDR3 region has 18 residues. CDR3 sequence (DNA): TGTGCCAGCAGTCCAGGGACAGGGGGCATTGCTAGCACAGATACGCAGTATTTT. This encodes CASSPGTGGIASTDTQYF.

The J gene is TRBJ1-5, the V gene TRBV28, with a weak D call TRBD1 (6 bases). Germline CDR1 and CDR2: MDHEN and SYDVKM. The CDR3 runs 16 residues. Trimming removed 0 bases from V and 4 bases from J, with 13 bases in between. Here the CDR3 reads CASSLWQGLGNQPQHF. CDR3 nucleotides: TGTGCCAGCAGTTTATGGCAGGGGTTGGGAAATCAGCCCCAGCATTTT.

A single count supports this clone. Here the CDR3 reads CASSLPRGRDFTGELFF. The CDR3 nucleotides read TGTGCCAGCAGTTTACCCCGCGGGAGGGACTTCACCGGGGAGCTGTTTTTT. This chain uses TRBV28 with TRBJ2-2, with TRBD2 matching over 9 bases. Trimming at V came to 2 bases and at J to 4 bases, leaving 8 bases not matched to a gene. The CDR3 runs 17 residues. The germline V gene encodes CDR1 MDHEN and CDR2 SYDVKM.

The V call is TRBV4-1, the J call TRBJ2-1; 9 bases agree with TRBD1. The CDR3 contains 16 residues. V was clipped by 2 bases and J by 8 bases; unmatched bases: 10. The germline gives CDR1 MGHRA, CDR2 YSYEKL. CDR3 region: CASSQTRDRDFDEQFF. The CDR3 DNA sequence: TGCGCCAGCAGCCAAACCCGGGACAGGGACTTTGATGAGCAGTTCTTC.

The rearrangement uses TRBV19 and TRBJ1-1; weak D call: TRBD1 (6 bases). Germline values: CDR1 LNHDA, CDR2 SQIVND (reference sequence). The V and J ends lost 5 bases and 1 base respectively, with 14 bases between them. The CDR3 is 15 amino acids. CDR3 sequence: CASSPSRGGNTEAFF. DNA of the CDR3: TGTGCCAGTAGTCCATCGAGGGGGGGGAACACTGAAGCTTTCTTT.